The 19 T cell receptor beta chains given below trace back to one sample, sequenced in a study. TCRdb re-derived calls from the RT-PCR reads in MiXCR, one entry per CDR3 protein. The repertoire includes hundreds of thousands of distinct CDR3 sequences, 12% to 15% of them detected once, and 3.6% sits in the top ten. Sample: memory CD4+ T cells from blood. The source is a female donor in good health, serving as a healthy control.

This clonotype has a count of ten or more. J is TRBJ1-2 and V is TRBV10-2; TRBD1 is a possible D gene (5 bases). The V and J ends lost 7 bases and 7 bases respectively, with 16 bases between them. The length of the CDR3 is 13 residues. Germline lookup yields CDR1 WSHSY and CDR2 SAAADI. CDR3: CASTGGSVGGYTF. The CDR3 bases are TGCGCCAGCACTGGGGGGTCGGTCGGTGGCTACACCTTC.

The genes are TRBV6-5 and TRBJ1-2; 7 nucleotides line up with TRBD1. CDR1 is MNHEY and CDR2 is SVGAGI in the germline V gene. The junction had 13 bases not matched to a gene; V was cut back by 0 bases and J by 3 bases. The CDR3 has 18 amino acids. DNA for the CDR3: TGTGCCAGCAGTTACTCCCCTAAACAGGGGAGAGGCTACTATGGCTACACCTTC. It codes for CASSYSPKQGRGYYGYTF.

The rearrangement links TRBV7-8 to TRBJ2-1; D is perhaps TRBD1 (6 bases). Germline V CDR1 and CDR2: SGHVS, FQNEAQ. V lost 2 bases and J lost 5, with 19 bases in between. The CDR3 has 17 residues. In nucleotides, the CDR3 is TGTGCCAGCAGCTTAAACCCAGGGGCAGGGGACCACAATGAGCAGTTCTTC. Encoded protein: CASSLNPGAGDHNEQFF.

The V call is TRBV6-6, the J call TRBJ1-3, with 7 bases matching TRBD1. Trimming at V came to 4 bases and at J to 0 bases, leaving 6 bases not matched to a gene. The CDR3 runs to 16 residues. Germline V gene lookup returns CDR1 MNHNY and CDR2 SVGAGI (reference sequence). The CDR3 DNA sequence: TGTGCCAGCAGTTCCCAACAGGGGTACTCTGGAAACACCATATATTTT. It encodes CASSSQQGYSGNTIYF.

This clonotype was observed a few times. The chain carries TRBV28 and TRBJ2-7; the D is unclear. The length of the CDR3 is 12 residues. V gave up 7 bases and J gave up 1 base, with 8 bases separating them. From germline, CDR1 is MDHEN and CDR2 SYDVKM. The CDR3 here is CASTRQSYEQYF. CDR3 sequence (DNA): TGTGCCAGCACCCGTCAATCCTACGAGCAGTACTTC. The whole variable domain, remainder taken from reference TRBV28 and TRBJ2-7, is DVKVTQSSRYLVKRTGEKVFLECVQDMDHENMFWYRQDPGLGLRLIYFSYDVKMKEKGDIPEGYSVSREKKERFSLILESASTNQTSMYLCASTRQSYEQYFGPGTRLTVT.

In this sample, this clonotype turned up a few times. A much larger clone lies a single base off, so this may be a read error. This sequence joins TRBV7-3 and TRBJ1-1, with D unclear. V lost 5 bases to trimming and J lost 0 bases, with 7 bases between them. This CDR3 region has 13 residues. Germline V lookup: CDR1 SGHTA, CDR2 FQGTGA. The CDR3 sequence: CASSPNMNTEAFF. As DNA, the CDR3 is TGTGCCAGCAGCCCCAATATGAACACTGAAGCTTTCTTT.

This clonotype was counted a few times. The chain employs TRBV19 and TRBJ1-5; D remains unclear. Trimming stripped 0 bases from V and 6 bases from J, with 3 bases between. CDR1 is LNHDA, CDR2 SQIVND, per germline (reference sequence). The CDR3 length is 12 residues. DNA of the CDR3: TGTGCCAGTAGTATAGAAGGTCAGCCCCAGCATTTT. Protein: CASSIEGQPQHF.

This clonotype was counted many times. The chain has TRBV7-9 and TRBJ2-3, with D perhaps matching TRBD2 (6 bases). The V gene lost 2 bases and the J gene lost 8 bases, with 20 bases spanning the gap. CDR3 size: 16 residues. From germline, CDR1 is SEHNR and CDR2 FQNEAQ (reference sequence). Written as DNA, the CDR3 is TGTGCCAGCAGCTTAATCTCCGGCCGTCACGGGGGTACGCAGTATTTT. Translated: CASSLISGRHGGTQYF.

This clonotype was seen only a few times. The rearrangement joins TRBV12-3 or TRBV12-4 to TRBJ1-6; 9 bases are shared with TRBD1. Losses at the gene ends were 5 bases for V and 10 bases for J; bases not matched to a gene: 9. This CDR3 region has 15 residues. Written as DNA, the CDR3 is TGTGCCAGCAGTGAACAGGGGGCGTCGTACTCACCCCTCCACTTT. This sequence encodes CASSEQGASYSPLHF.

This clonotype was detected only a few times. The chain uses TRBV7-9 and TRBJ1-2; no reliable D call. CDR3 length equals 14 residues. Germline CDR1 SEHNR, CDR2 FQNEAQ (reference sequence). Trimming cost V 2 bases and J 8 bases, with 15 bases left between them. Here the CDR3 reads CASSLLAGSFGYTF. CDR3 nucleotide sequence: TGTGCCAGCAGCTTACTGGCCGGTTCCTTCGGCTACACCTTC.

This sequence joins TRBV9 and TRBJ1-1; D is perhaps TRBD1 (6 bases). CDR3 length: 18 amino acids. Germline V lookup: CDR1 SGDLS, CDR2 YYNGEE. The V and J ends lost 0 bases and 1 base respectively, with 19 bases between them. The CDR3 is CASSVDRGGGHSNTEAFF. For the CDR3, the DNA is TGTGCCAGCAGCGTAGATAGGGGGGGGGGTCACTCGAACACTGAAGCTTTCTTT.

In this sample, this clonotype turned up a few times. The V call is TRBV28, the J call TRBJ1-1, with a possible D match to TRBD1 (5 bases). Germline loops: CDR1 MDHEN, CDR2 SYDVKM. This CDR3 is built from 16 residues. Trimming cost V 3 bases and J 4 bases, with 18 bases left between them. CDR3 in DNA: TGTGCCAGCAGTTTCTCCGGGGGGGAGGTCGGCACTGAAGCTTTCTTT. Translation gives CASSFSGGEVGTEAFF.

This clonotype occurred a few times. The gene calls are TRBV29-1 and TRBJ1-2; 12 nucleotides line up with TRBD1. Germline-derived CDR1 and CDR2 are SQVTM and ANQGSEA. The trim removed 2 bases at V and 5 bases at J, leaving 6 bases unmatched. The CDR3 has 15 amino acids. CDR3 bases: TGCAGCGTTGAACCCGTGGGACAGGGGGCTTATGGCTACACCTTC. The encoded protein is CSVEPVGQGAYGYTF.

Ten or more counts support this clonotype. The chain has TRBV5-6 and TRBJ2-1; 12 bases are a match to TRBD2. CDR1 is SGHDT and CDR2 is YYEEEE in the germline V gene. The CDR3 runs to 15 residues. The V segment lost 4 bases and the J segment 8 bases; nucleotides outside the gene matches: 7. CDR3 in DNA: TGTGCCAGCAGCCCCCGGACTAGCGGGACCCATGAGCAGTTCTTC. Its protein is CASSPRTSGTHEQFF.

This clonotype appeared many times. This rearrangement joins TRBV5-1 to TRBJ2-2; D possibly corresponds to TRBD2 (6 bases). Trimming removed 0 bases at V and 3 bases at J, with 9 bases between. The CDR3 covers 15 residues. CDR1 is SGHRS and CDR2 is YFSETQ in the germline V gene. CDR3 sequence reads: CASSLDPGDTGELFF. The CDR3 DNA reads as TGCGCCAGCAGCTTGGATCCGGGGGACACCGGGGAGCTGTTTTTT.

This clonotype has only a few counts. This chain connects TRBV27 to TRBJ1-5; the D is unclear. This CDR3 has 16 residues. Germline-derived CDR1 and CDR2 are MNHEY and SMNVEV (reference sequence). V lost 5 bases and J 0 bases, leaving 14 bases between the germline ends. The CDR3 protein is CASSRAGQYSNQPQHF. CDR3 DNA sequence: TGTGCCAGCAGTCGGGCCGGTCAGTATAGCAATCAGCCCCAGCATTTT.

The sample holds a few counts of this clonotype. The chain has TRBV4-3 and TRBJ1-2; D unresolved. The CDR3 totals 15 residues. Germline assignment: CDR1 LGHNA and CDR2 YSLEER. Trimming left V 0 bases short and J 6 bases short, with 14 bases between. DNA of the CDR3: TGCGCCAGCAGCCAAGAGGAATTGGGAAAGGATGGCTACACCTTC. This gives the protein CASSQEELGKDGYTF.

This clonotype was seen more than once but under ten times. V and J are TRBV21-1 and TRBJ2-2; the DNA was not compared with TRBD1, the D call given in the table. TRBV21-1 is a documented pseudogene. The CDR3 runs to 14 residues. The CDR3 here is CASTGAGGTGELFF. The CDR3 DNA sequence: TGTGCCAGCACGGGGGCAGGTGGAACCGGGGAGCTGTTTTTT.

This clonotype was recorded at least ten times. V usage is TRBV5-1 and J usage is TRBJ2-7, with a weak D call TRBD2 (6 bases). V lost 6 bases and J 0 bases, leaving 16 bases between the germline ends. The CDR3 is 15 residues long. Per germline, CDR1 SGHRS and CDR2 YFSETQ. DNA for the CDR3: TGCGCCAGCACAGACAGCGGGCATAACTCCTACGAGCAGTACTTC. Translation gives CASTDSGHNSYEQYF.